This TCR beta chain was sequenced during a study of cytomegalovirus exposure and HLA in healthy donors. Whole-study context: About 85 million unique TCRs from HLA-typed donors were held in an early release of data. Whole-study results and caveats: The authors assumed roughly uniform sequencing depth across donors for presence/absence analyses. Rates of TCR association differed by HLA locus in a later analysis, with DRB1 highest and HLA-C lowest.

Comment on this clone: Its specificity is not known.

Primers included in the PCR were 60 Vbeta and 13 Jbeta primers. Clones were read by immunoSEQ multiplex PCR, and TCRdb kept only the in-frame ones, dropping some. The sample records approximately 160,000 clones, approximately 85% being singletons. Per germline, CDR1 SGHVS and CDR2 FQNEAQ. V shed 5 bases, J shed 7 bases, and the junction held 17 bases outside the gene matches. The CDR3 consists of 18 residues. Sequences were obtained from PBMCs. The chain carries TRBV7-8 and TRBJ1-6, with 7 positions matching TRBD1. The receptor's source is a girl under 18 in good health and CMV-seropositive. CDR3 region: CASSALGTRGTANSPLHF. Written as DNA, the CDR3 is TGTGCCAGCAGCGCCTTAGGAACCCGCGGGACAGCGAATTCACCCCTCCACTTT.